These T cell receptor beta chains were read from a single sample in a study of blood T cell repertoires in COVID-19. Generated by immunoSEQ multiplex PCR, the TCRdb table keeps only in-frame clones and is missing some. The sample includes approximately 270,000 clones, 80% to 85% of them seen just once. Sequencing input: peripheral blood. The receptors here all came from an older person with COVID-19, enrolled during active disease. Both conserved end residues are part of each CDR3. D genes are given only for firm matches. For some rows the clone size is stated as once, few or many, or as a class when expanded; others skip it.

D gene | J gene | V gene | clone size | CDR3 DNA | CDR3 protein
TRBD1 | TRBJ1-1 | TRBV5-1 | - | TGCGCCAGCAGCCACTATGGGACAGGGGGCACTGAAGCTTTCTTT | CASSHYGTGGTEAFF
TRBD1 | TRBJ2-6 | TRBV6-5 | - | TGTGCCAGCAGTAGCAGGGGGACTGGGGCCAACGTCCTGACTTTC | CASSSRGTGANVLTF
- | TRBJ2-7 | TRBV7-9 | - | TGTGCCAGCAGCTTAGCGTTGTCCGGCTCCTACGAGCAGTACTTC | CASSLALSGSYEQYF
- | TRBJ2-7 | TRBV20-1 | - | TGCAGTGCTAGTAGGCCAGCGAGCTTC | CSASRPASF
- | TRBJ2-3 | TRBV2 | - | TGTGCCAGCAGCGCCGCTAGGATAGATACGCAGTATTTT | CASSAARIDTQYF
TRBD1 | TRBJ2-7 | TRBV6-4 | - | TGTGCCAGCAGTGGAGGACAGGGACCGTACGAGCAGTACTTC | CASSGGQGPYEQYF
TRBD1 | TRBJ1-1 | TRBV5-8 | - | TGTGCCAGCAGCGGGACAGGTCGCACTGAAGCTTTCTTT | CASSGTGRTEAFF
- | TRBJ1-1 | TRBV30 | few | TGTGCCTGGAGTGTACTGGTGGACACGATGAACACTGAAGCTTTCTTT | CAWSVLVDTMNTEAFF
- | TRBJ1-1 | TRBV3-1/TRBV3-2 | - | TGTGCCAGCAGCCAAAGGGGACAACCAAAAGCTTTCTTT | CASSQRGQPKAFF
TRBD1 | TRBJ1-6 | TRBV28 | - | TGTGCCAGCACAGGGGGGAATTCACCCCTCCACTTT | CASTGGNSPLHF
- | TRBJ1-2 | TRBV4-3 | - | TGCGCCAGCAGCCAAGATATCGAGAACTATGGCTACACCTTC | CASSQDIENYGYTF
- | TRBJ1-4 | TRBV5-1 | once | TGCGCCAGCAGCTTGAATACTGCAACTAATGAAAAACTGTTTTTT | CASSLNTATNEKLFF
- | TRBJ2-4 | TRBV28 | - | TGTGCCAGCAGTTTACGTACAGGGATCAAAAACATTCAGTACTTC | CASSLRTGIKNIQYF
- | TRBJ2-5 | TRBV28 | - | TGTGCCAGCAGTTTAGGGGGGATGGGAGAGACCCAGTACTTC | CASSLGGMGETQYF
- | TRBJ1-3 | TRBV7-2 | - | TGTGCCAGCAGCTTAATCCCTTTAGGAGGGAACTCTGGAAACACCATATATTTT | CASSLIPLGGNSGNTIYF
TRBD1 | TRBJ2-7 | TRBV9 | - | TGTGCCAGCTCTCCCAGCGCAGGGGGCGAGCAGTACTTC | CASSPSAGGEQYF
TRBD1 | TRBJ2-7 | TRBV29-1 | - | TGCAGCGTTGTCCCGGGACAGAGGACCTACGAGCAGTACTTC | CSVVPGQRTYEQYF
TRBD2 | TRBJ2-2 | TRBV11-2 | - | TGTGCCAGCAGACCTCTAGCGGAGGCGAACACCGGGGAGCTGTTTTTT | CASRPLAEANTGELFF
- | TRBJ1-2 | TRBV27 | - | TGTGCCAGCAGTTTACCGGGGGGAGCCTATGGCTACACCTTC | CASSLPGGAYGYTF
- | TRBJ2-1 | TRBV5-4 | - | TGTGCCAGCAGCGCTGGAGGGCCACGGAATGAGCAGTTCTTC | CASSAGGPRNEQFF
- | TRBJ1-6 | TRBV15 | - | TGTGCCACCAGCAGACAGGGTAATTCACCCCTCCACTTT | CATSRQGNSPLHF
TRBD1 | TRBJ2-7 | TRBV11-2 | - | TGTGCCAGCAGCTTAGGTCTGGGACAGATGTACGAGCAGTACTTC | CASSLGLGQMYEQYF
TRBD1 | TRBJ1-5 | TRBV2 | - | TGTGCCAGCAGTGAAGTTGAGGGAGACAGGGGGCGCTGGACAAATCAGCCCCAGCATTTT | CASSEVEGDRGRWTNQPQHF
TRBD1 | TRBJ1-1 | TRBV6-5 | - | TGTGCCAGCAGCCGGGACAGGGTACTCCAAGCTTTCTTT | CASSRDRVLQAFF
- | TRBJ1-5 | TRBV28 | - | TGTGCCAGCAGCCCGAAGCCCCTGGCAGGGGAGCGGCCCCAGCATTTT | CASSPKPLAGERPQHF
- | TRBJ2-7 | TRBV3-1/TRBV3-2 | - | TGTGCCAGTGATTCCGGGACTCCCTGGCAGTACTTC | CASDSGTPWQYF
TRBD2 | TRBJ2-1 | TRBV5-1 | - | TGCGCCAGCTTTACTAGCGGGATATACAATGAGCAGTTCTTC | CASFTSGIYNEQFF
TRBD1 | TRBJ2-7 | TRBV28 | - | TGTGCCAGCATCACCGACAGGGGAACCTACGAGCAGTACTTC | CASITDRGTYEQYF
- | TRBJ1-5 | TRBV10-3 | - | TGTGCCATCAGTGAGACAGGAAATCAGCCCCAGCATTTT | CAISETGNQPQHF
- | TRBJ2-5 | TRBV9 | - | TGTGCCAGCAGCGTAGATGGTAGATGGGAGACCCAGTACTTC | CASSVDGRWETQYF
TRBD1 | TRBJ2-2 | TRBV5-4 | - | TGTGCCAGCAGCCCCAGGGGGCCGGCCGGGGAGCTGTTTTTT | CASSPRGPAGELFF
- | TRBJ2-7 | TRBV7-2 | many | TGTGCCAGCAGCTTAGATTGGGGTCTAGCCCCCTACGAGCAGTACTTC | CASSLDWGLAPYEQYF
- | TRBJ1-1 | TRBV11-3 | once | TGTGCCAGCAGCCGGGGGGGTAAGACGAACACTGAAGCTTTCTTT | CASSRGGKTNTEAFF
- | TRBJ2-7 | TRBV3-1/TRBV3-2 | - | TGTGCCAGCAGCCAAGGCGGACTAAGAAAGTACGAGCAGTACTTC | CASSQGGLRKYEQYF
- | TRBJ1-1 | TRBV12-3/TRBV12-4 | - | TGTGCCAGCAGTTTGGTGAGGGCTTTCTTT | CASSLVRAFF
- | TRBJ2-5 | TRBV6-1 | - | TGTGCCAGTACTAGCCGGGCAGAGACCCAGTACTTC | CASTSRAETQYF
TRBD2 | TRBJ2-7 | TRBV5-1 | - | TGCGCCAGCAGCTTGGGCGGGAGCAGCCACGAGCAGTACTTC | CASSLGGSSHEQYF
TRBD1 | TRBJ1-5 | TRBV28 | - | TGTGCCAGCCTCCTGGACGGACAGGGTAACCAGCCCCAGCATTTT | CASLLDGQGNQPQHF
TRBD1 | TRBJ2-7 | TRBV13 | - | TGTGCCAGCAGCTTAGGGCAGGGGGCGGGCGAGCAGTACTTC | CASSLGQGAGEQYF
- | TRBJ2-7 | TRBV28 | - | TGTGCCAGCATTGGCGGGACCACCTACGAGCAGTACTTC | CASIGGTTYEQYF
- | TRBJ1-6 | TRBV3-1/TRBV3-2 | - | TGTGCCAGCAGCCAATCCTCGGGGAATTCACCCCTCCACTTT | CASSQSSGNSPLHF
- | TRBJ1-6 | TRBV6-5 | - | TGTGCCAGCAGTTATACGCCCCGGGCACCCCTCCACTTT | CASSYTPRAPLHF
- | TRBJ2-5 | TRBV5-1 | - | TGCGCCAGCAGCTTGCGGGATCAAGAGACCCAGTACTTC | CASSLRDQETQYF
- | TRBJ1-5 | TRBV6-2/TRBV6-3 | - | TGTGCCAGCAGTTACCTCCGGGTGTTGGTCGACAATCAGCCCCAGCATTTT | CASSYLRVLVDNQPQHF
- | TRBJ1-6 | TRBV30 | once | TGTGCCTGGAGGAGTGGAAGGGGTTCACCCCTCCACTTT | CAWRSGRGSPLHF
TRBD1 | TRBJ1-2 | TRBV19 | - | TGTGCCAGTAGTACGACAGGGTTTACCTATGGCTACACCTTC | CASSTTGFTYGYTF
TRBD2 | TRBJ2-1 | TRBV10-3 | - | TGTGCCACTTGTTTAGCGGGGGGTAATGAGCAGTTCTTC | CATCLAGGNEQFF
- | TRBJ1-5 | TRBV21-1 | - | TGTGCCAGCAGCAAAGAGGGACAGGGGGCGCGGAGGCAGCCCCAGCATTTT | CASSKEGQGARRQPQHF
- | TRBJ1-5 | TRBV6-5 | - | TGTGCCACCACTCCCAGGAGGGAAAATCAGCCCCAGCATTTT | CATTPRRENQPQHF
- | TRBJ1-5 | TRBV18 | once | TGTGCCAGCTCACCACGGGGGGATCAGCCCCAGCATTTT | CASSPRGDQPQHF